This T cell receptor (beta chain) was captured by sequencing in a study of blood T cell repertoires in COVID-19. Study details: The origin of the acute and convalescent COVID-19 samples was the United States, Italy and Spain.

This clone was found a few times. As originally analysed: Reference gene primers were amplified, and this amplification served to estimate nucleated cell counts. Generated by immunoSEQ multiplex PCR, the TCRdb table keeps only in-frame clones and is missing some. The DNA gave D and trimming, while V, J and clone size come from that table. Of about 380,000 clones listed, about four fifths are singletons. V dropped 7 bases and J dropped 4; count of bases not matched to a gene: 9. CDR1 is SNHLY and CDR2 is FYNNEI in the germline V gene. This CDR3 has 15 residues. The specimen sequenced was peripheral blood. The chain combines TRBV2 with TRBJ2-3; 9 bases match TRBD1. The source is a human donor with acute or convalescent COVID-19. The donor label of this sample is uncertain. In nucleotides, the CDR3 is TGTGCCAGCAAGCGCGGACAGGGGAGGGCAGATACGCAGTATTTT. It yields the protein CASKRGQGRADTQYF.